The T cell receptor (beta chain) described here comes from a study of blood T cells in healthy people across ages. Notes on the study in general: It was not possible, with unsorted PBMCs, to conclusively compare naive and antigen-experienced cells. Considered underestimates were the diversity estimates obtained from one million T cells.

The germline gives CDR1 SGHTA, CDR2 FQGNSA. This CDR3 has 15 residues. Trimming took off 5 bases at V and 5 bases at J, with 19 bases between the two ends. This clonotype was observed a few times. Antigen: not known. Primers used in a second PCR of about 6 to 11 cycles were a sample-barcoded 5' primer and a J-beta primer mix. The template-switch adaptor was a 5' adaptor with 12 random nucleotides. It tagged each cDNA molecule. TCRdb re-derived calls from the 5' RACE reads in MiXCR, one entry per CDR3 protein. The sample contains about 800,000 distinct CDR3 sequences, 55% to 70% of which appear only once.

This clonotype was obtained from a man aged 30 to 45 in good health. The chain carries TRBV7-2 and TRBJ2-7; a possible D gene is TRBD1 (6 bases). Sequenced: blood. The CDR3 is CASSKQGGGIDEQYF. The CDR3 DNA reads TGTGCCAGCAGCAAACAGGGCGGTGGGATCGACGAGCAGTACTTC.